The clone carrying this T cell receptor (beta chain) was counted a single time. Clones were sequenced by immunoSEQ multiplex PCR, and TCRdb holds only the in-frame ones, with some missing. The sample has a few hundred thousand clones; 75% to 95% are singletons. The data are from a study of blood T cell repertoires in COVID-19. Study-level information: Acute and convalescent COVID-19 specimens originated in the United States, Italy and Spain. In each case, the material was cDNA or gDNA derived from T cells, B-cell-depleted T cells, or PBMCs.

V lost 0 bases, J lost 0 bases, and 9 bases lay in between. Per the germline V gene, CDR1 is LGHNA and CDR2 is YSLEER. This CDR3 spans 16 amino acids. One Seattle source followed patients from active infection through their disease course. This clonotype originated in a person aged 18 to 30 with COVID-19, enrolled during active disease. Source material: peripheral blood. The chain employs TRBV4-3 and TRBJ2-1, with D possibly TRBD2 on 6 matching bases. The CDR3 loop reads CASSQEGTDSYNEQFF. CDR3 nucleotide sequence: TGCGCCAGCAGCCAAGAAGGGACTGACTCCTACAATGAGCAGTTCTTC.